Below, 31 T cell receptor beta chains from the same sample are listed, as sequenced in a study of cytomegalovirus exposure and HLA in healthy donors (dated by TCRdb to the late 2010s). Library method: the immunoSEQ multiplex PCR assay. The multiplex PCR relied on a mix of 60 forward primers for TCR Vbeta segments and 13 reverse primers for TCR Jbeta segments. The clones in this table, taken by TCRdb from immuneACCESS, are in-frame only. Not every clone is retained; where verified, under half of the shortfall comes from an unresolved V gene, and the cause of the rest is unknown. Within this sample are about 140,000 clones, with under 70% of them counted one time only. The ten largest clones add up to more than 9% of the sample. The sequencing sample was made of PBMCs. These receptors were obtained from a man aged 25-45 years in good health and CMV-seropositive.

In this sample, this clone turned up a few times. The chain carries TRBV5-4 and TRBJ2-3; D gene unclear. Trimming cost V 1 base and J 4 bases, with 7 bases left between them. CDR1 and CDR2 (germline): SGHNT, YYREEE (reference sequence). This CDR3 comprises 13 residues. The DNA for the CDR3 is TGTGCCAGCAGCTTGCCCGGAGCAGATACGCAGTATTTT. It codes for CASSLPGADTQYF.

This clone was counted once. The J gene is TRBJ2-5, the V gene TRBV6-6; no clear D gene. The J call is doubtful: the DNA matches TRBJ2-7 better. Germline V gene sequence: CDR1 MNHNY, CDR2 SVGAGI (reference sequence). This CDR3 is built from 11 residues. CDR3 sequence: CASSTNYEQYF. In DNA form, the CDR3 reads TGTGCCAGCAGTACTAACTACGAGCAGTACTTC.

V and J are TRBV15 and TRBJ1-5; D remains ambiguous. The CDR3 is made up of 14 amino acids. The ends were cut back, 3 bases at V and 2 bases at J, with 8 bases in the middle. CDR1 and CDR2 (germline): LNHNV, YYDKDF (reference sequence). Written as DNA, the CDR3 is TGTGCCACCAGCAGCAGGTCTGGCAATCAGCCCCAGCATTTT. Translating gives CATSSRSGNQPQHF.

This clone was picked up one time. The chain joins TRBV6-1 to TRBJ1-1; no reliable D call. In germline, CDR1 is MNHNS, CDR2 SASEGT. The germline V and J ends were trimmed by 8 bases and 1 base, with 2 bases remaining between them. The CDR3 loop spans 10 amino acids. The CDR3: CASRNTEAFF. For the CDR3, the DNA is TGTGCCAGCCGGAACACTGAAGCTTTCTTT.

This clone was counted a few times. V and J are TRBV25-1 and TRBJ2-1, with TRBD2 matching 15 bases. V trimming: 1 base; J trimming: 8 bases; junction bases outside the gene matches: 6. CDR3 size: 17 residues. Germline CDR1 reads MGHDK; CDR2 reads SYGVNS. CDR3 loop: CASSESQGLAGGYEQFF. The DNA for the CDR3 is TGTGCCAGCAGTGAATCCCAGGGACTAGCGGGAGGTTATGAGCAGTTCTTC.

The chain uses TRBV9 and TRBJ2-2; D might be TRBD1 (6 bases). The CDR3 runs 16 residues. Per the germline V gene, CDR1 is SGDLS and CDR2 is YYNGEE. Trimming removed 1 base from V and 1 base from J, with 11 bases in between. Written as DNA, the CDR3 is TGTGCCAGCAGCGTAAGTGGACAGATGAACACCGGGGAGCTGTTTTTT. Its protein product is CASSVSGQMNTGELFF.

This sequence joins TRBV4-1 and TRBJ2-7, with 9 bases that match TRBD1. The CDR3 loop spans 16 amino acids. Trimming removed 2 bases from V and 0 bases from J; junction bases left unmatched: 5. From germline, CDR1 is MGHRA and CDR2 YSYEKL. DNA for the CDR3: TGCGCCAGCAGCCAACTAACAGGGGGCGGCTCCTACGAGCAGTACTTC. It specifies CASSQLTGGGSYEQYF.

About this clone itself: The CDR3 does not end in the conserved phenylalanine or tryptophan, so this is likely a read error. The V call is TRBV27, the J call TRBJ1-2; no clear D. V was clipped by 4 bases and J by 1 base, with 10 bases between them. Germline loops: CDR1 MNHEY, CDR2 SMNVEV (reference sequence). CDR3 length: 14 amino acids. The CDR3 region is CASSSSTRNYGYTL. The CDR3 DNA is TGTGCCAGCAGTTCCAGCACTCGTAACTATGGCTACACCCTC.

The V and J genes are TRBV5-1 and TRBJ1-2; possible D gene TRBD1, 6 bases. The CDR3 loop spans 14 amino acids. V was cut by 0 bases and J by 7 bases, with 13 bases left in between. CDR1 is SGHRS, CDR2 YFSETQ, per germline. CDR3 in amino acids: CASSLGQANGGYTF. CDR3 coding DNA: TGCGCCAGCAGCTTGGGACAGGCGAATGGTGGCTACACCTTC.

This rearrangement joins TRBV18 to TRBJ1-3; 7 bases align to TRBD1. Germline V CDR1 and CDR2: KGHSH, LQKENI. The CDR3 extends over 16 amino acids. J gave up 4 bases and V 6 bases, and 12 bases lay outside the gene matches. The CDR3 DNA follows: TGTGCCAGCTCGCTGAAGGGACAGCCGGGGGGAAACACCATATATTTT. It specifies CASSLKGQPGGNTIYF.

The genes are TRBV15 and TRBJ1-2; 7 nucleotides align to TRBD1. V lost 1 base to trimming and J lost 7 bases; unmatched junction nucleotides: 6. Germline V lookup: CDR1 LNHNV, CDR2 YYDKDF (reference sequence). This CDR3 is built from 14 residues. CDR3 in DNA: TGTGCCACCAGCAGAGGACAGGGTAACATTGGCTACACCTTC. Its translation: CATSRGQGNIGYTF. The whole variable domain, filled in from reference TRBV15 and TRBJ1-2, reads DAMVIQNPRYQVTQFGKPVTLSCSQTLNHNVMYWYQQKSSQAPKLLFHYYDKDFNNEADTPDNFQSRRPNTSFCFLDIRSPGLGDTAMYLCATSRGQGNIGYTFGSGTRLTVV.

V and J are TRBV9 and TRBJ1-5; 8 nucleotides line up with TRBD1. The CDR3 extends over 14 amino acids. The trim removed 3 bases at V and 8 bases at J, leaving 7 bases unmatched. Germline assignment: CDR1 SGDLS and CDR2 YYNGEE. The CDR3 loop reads CASSGNRGGEPQHF. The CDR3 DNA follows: TGTGCCAGCAGCGGGAACAGGGGGGGGGAGCCCCAGCATTTT.

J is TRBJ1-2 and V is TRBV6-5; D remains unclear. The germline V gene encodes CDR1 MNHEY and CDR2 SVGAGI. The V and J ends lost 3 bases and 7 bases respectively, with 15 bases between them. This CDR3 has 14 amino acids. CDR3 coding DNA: TGTGCCAGCAGTTATTTGACACGTTCAGCTGGCTACACCTTC. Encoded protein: CASSYLTRSAGYTF.

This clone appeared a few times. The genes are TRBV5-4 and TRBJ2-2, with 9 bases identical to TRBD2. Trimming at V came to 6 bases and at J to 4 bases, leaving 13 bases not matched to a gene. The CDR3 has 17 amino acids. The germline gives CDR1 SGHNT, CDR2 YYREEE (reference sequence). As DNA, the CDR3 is TGTGCCAGCACCCCGGGCCTCGCGGGAGGGCTCACCGGGGAGCTGTTTTTT. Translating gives CASTPGLAGGLTGELFF.

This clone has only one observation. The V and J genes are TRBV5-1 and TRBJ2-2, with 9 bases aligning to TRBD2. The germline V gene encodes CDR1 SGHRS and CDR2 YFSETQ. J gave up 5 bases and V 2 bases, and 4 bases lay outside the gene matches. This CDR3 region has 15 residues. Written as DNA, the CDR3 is TGCGCCAGCAGCTTAAGAGCGGGAGGTACCGGGGAGCTGTTTTTT. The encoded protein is CASSLRAGGTGELFF.

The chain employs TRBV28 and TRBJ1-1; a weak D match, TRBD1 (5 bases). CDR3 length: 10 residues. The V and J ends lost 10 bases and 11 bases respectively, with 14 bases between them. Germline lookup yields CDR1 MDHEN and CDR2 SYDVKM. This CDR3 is CATQGRGAFF. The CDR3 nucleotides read TGTGCCACCCAGGGTCGGGGGGCTTTCTTT.

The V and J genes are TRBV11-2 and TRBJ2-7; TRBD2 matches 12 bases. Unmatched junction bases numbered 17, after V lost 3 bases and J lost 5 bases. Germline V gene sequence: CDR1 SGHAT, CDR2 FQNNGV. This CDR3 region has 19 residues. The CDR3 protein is CASSFASGLAGGPRNEQYF. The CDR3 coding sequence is TGTGCCAGCAGCTTTGCCTCCGGGCTAGCGGGAGGGCCAAGGAACGAGCAGTACTTC.

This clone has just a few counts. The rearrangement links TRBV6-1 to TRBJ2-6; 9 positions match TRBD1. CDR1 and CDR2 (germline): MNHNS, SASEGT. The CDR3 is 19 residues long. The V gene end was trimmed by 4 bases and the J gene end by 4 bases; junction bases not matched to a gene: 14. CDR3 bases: TGTGCCAGCAGTGCCCCTTCCCGACAGGGGGGCATAGGGGCCAACGTCCTGACTTTC. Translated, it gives CASSAPSRQGGIGANVLTF.

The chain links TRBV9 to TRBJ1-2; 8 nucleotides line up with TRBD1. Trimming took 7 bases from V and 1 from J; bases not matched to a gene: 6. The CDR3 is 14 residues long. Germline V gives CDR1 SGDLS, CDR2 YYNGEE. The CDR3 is CASRGDRSNYGYTF. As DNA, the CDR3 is TGTGCCAGCCGCGGGGACAGGAGTAACTATGGCTACACCTTC.

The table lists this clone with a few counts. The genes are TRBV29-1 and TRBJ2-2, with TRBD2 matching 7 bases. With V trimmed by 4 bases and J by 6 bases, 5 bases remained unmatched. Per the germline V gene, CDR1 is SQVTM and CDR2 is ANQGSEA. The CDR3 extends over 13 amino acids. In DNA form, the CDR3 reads TGCAGCGTTGGACTAGCCGGTCCCGGGGAGCTGTTTTTT. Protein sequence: CSVGLAGPGELFF.

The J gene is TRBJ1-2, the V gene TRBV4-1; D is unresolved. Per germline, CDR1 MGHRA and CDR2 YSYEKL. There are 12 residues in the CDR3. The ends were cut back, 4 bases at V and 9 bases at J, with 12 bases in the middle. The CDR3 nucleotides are TGCGCCAGCAGCCTGGGCCCGCTGAGCTACACCTTC. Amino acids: CASSLGPLSYTF.

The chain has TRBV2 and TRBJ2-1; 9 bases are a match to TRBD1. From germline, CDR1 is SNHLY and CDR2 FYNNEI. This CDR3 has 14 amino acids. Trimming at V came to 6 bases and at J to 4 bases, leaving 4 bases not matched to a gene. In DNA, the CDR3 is TGTGCCAGCAGCCGGGACAGGGCTTACAATGAGCAGTTCTTC. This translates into CASSRDRAYNEQFF.

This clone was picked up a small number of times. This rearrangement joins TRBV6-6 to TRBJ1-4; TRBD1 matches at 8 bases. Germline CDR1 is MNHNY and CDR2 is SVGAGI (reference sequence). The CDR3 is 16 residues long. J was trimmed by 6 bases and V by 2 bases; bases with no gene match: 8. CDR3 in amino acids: CASSYRTGSGDEKLFF. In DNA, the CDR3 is TGTGCCAGCAGTTACCGGACAGGGTCGGGGGATGAAAAACTGTTTTTT.

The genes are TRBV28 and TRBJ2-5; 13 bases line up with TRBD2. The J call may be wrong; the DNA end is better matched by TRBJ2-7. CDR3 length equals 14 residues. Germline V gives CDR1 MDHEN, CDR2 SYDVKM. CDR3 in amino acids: CASWTSGSSYEQYF. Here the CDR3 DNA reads TGTGCCAGTTGGACTAGCGGGAGCTCCTACGAGCAGTACTTC.

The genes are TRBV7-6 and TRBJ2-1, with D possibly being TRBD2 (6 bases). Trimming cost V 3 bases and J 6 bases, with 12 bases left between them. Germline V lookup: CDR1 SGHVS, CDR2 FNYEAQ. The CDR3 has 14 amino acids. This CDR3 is CASSLPGEVNEQFF. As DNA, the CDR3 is TGTGCCAGCAGCTTGCCGGGGGAGGTCAATGAGCAGTTCTTC.

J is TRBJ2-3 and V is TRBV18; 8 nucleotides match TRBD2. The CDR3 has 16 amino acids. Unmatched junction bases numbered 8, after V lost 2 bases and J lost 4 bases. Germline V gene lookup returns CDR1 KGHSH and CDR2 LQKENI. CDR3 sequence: CASSPAGTSIPDTQYF. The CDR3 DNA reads TGTGCCAGCTCACCAGCCGGGACTAGTATCCCAGATACGCAGTATTTT.

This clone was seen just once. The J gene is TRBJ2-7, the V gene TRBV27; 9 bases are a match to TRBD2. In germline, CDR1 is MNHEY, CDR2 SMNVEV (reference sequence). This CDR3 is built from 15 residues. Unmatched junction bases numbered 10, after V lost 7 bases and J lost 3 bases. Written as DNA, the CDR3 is TGTGCCAGCAAACCGAACCTAGCGGGGAGCTACGAGCAGTACTTC. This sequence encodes CASKPNLAGSYEQYF.

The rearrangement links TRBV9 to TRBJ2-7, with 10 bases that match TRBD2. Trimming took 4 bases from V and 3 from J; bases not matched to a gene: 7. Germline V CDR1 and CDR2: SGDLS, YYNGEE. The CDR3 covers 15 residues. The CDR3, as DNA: TGTGCCAGCAGCCCCCGGCCTAGCGGGAGCTACGAGCAGTACTTC. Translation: CASSPRPSGSYEQYF. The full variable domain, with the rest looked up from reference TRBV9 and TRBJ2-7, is DSGVTQTPKHLITATGQRVTLRCSPRSGDLSVYWYQQSLDQGLQFLIQYYNGEERAKGNILERFSAQQFPDLHSELNLSSLELGDSALYFCASSPRPSGSYEQYFGPGTRLTVT.

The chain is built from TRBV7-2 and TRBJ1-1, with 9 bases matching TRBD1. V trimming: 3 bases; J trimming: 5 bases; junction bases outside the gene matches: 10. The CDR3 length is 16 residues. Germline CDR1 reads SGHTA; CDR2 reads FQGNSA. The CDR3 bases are TGTGCCAGCAGCTTGCGGACAGGGGCCGTTGGGACTGAAGCTTTCTTT. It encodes CASSLRTGAVGTEAFF. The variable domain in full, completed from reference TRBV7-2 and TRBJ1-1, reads GAGVSQSPSNKVTEKGKDVELRCDPISGHTALYWYRQSLGQGLEFLIYFQGNSAPDKSGLPSDRFSAERTGGSVSTLTIQRTQQEDSAVYLCASSLRTGAVGTEAFFGQGTRLTVV.

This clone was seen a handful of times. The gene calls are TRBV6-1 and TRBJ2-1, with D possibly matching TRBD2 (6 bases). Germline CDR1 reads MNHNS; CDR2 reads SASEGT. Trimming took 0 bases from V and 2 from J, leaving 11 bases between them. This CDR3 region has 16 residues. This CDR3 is CASSEAYREPYNEQFF. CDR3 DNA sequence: TGTGCCAGCAGTGAAGCTTACCGGGAGCCCTACAATGAGCAGTTCTTC.

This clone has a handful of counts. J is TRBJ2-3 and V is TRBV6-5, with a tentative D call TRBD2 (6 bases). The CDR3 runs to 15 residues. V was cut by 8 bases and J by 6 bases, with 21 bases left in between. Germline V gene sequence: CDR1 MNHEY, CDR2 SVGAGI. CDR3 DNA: TGTGCCAGCTCCAAGGGGCAGGGACTGGGGGATACGCAGTATTTT. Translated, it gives CASSKGQGLGDTQYF.